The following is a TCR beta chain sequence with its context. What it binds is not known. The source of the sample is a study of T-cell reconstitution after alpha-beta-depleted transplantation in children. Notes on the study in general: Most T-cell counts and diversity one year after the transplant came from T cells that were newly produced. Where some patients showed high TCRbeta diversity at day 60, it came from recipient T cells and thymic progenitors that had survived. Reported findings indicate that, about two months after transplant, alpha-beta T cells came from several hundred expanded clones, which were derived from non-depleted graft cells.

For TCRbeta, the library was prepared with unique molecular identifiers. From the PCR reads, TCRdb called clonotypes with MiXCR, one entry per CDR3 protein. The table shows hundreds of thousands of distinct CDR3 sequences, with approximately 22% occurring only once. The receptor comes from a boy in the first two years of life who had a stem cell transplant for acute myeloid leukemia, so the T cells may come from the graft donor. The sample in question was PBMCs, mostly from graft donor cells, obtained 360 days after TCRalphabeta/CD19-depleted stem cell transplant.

This chain's CDR3 is CASSGGQADTDTQYF. The CDR3, as DNA: TGCGCCAGCAGTGGAGGACAGGCAGACACAGATACGCAGTATTTT. V is TRBV10-2 and J is TRBJ2-3, with 7 bases aligning to TRBD1. V was clipped by 4 bases and J by 2 bases; unmatched bases: 6. The CDR3 runs to 15 residues. Germline values: CDR1 WSHSY, CDR2 SAAADI.